The 29 T cell receptor beta chains below were found in one sample sequenced in a study of T-cell reconstitution after alpha-beta-depleted transplantation in children. Researchers prepared the TCRbeta library using unique molecular identifiers, the study reports. TCRdb re-called the PCR reads through MiXCR, storing one row per CDR3 protein. This repertoire shows fewer than 700,000 distinct CDR3 sequences, over 10% found once; its top ten account for about 2.2%. Specimen: PBMCs, mostly from graft donor cells, collected 360 days after TCRalphabeta/CD19-depleted stem cell transplant. The receptors shown here come from a male patient under 18 who had a stem cell transplant for acute myeloid leukemia, so the T cells may come from the graft donor.

This clonotype was recorded a few times. This chain joins TRBV20-1 and TRBJ2-6; 10 bases align to TRBD2. The CDR3 has 17 residues. Germline V gene sequence: CDR1 DFQATT, CDR2 SNEGSKA (reference sequence). Losses at the gene ends were 4 bases for V and 5 bases for J; bases not matched to a gene: 11. In DNA, the CDR3 is TGCAGTGCTATTGATCCTAGCGGGGGTCTCTGGGCCAACGTCCTGACTTTC. Protein sequence: CSAIDPSGGLWANVLTF.

V and J are TRBV4-2 and TRBJ2-7, with TRBD1 matching 7 bases. CDR3 size: 15 residues. J gave up 7 bases and V 1 base, and 10 bases lay outside the gene matches. CDR1 and CDR2 from the germline V gene are LGHNA and YNFKEQ. CDR3 amino acids: CASSQGDGSGGEQYF. CDR3 bases: TGTGCCAGCAGCCAAGGAGATGGCTCAGGGGGAGAGCAGTACTTC.

The sample holds a few counts of this clonotype. The chain couples TRBV27 to TRBJ2-1; 7 bases line up with TRBD2. V shed 8 bases and J 0 bases; nucleotides not matched to a gene: 10. This CDR3 is 16 amino acids long. Germline V gives CDR1 MNHEY, CDR2 SMNVEV (reference sequence). The CDR3 sequence: CASGRSGTSSYNEQFF. CDR3 sequence (DNA): TGTGCCAGCGGACGGAGCGGGACCAGCTCCTACAATGAGCAGTTCTTC.

This clonotype was counted between two and nine times. This rearrangement joins TRBV6-5 to TRBJ1-1; TRBD1 agrees at 10 bases. The CDR3 loop spans 17 amino acids. V trimming: 0 bases; J trimming: 3 bases; junction bases outside the gene matches: 7. Germline values: CDR1 MNHEY, CDR2 SVGAGI. In DNA, the CDR3 is TGTGCCAGCAGTTACTCGTGGGACAGGGGATCCCACACTGAAGCTTTCTTT. It specifies CASSYSWDRGSHTEAFF.

This chain joins TRBV7-8 and TRBJ2-1; 11 bases map to TRBD2. The V and J ends lost 1 base and 2 bases, in that order; junction bases with no gene match: 1. This CDR3 is 16 amino acids long. Per germline, CDR1 SGHVS and CDR2 FQNEAQ. The CDR3 spells CASSLELAGAYNEQFF. The CDR3 DNA follows: TGTGCCAGCAGCTTAGAACTAGCGGGGGCCTACAATGAGCAGTTCTTC.

The chain links TRBV6-2 or TRBV6-3 to TRBJ2-7; 8 bases map to TRBD2. The CDR3 spans 16 residues. V shed 2 bases, J shed 2 bases, and the junction held 8 bases outside the gene matches. Per germline, CDR1 MNHEY and CDR2 SVGEGT. CDR3 nucleotide sequence: TGTGCCAGCAGTTACCGGGGACTAGTGGAGACCTACGAGCAGTACTTC. Encoded protein: CASSYRGLVETYEQYF.

This chain uses TRBV6-5 with TRBJ2-1, with a tentative D call TRBD2 (5 bases). Germline-derived CDR1 and CDR2 are MNHEY and SVGAGI. The CDR3 has 15 amino acids. V lost 2 bases and J lost 4, with 12 bases in between. The CDR3 DNA reads as TGTGCCAGCAGTTACGCGGACTCCCGTTACAATGAGCAGTTCTTC. This codes for CASSYADSRYNEQFF.

This clonotype has a count of ten or more. The J gene is TRBJ2-7, the V gene TRBV6-6; D gene unclear. The CDR3 runs to 11 residues. Germline values: CDR1 MNHNY, CDR2 SVGAGI (reference sequence). V lost 0 bases, J lost 6 bases, and 3 bases lay in between. CDR3 residues: CASSYSIEQYF. DNA of the CDR3: TGTGCCAGCAGTTACTCCATCGAGCAGTACTTC.

This clonotype was picked up a small number of times. The rearrangement uses TRBV24-1 and TRBJ2-7; 7 positions agree with TRBD2. CDR3 length equals 16 residues. The J segment lost 0 bases and the V segment lost 3 bases, leaving 7 bases of the junction unmatched. Germline V gene lookup returns CDR1 KGHDR and CDR2 SFDVKD. CDR3 sequence reads: CATSDHRTRGSYEQYF. In DNA form, the CDR3 reads TGTGCCACCAGTGATCACCGGACTAGGGGCTCCTACGAGCAGTACTTC.

The V and J genes are TRBV28 and TRBJ2-3; a weak D match, TRBD2 (7 bases). V lost 5 bases and J 2 bases, leaving 17 bases between the germline ends. CDR3 length equals 16 residues. Germline loops: CDR1 MDHEN, CDR2 SYDVKM. The CDR3 loop reads CASSTPGGNPTDTQYF. CDR3 DNA: TGTGCCAGCAGTACCCCGGGGGGCAACCCCACAGATACGCAGTATTTT.

The chain is built from TRBV28 and TRBJ2-3; tentatively, D is TRBD1 (6 bases). Germline V CDR1 and CDR2: MDHEN, SYDVKM. The length of the CDR3 is 14 residues. Trimming removed 6 bases from V and 5 bases from J, with 15 bases in between. CDR3 residues: CASSDRSWGDTQYF. DNA for the CDR3: TGTGCCAGCAGCGACAGGAGTTGGGGAGATACGCAGTATTTT.

This clonotype was seen more than once but under ten times. J is TRBJ2-7 and V is TRBV20-1, with D tentatively TRBD2 (6 bases). Trimming took off 1 base at V and 2 bases at J, with 9 bases between the two ends. This CDR3 has 13 amino acids. The V gene's germline CDR1 is DFQATT and CDR2 SNEGSKA (reference sequence). The CDR3 here is CSARGSGAYEQYF. In nucleotides, the CDR3 is TGCAGTGCTAGAGGTAGCGGAGCCTACGAGCAGTACTTC.

This clonotype was picked up a small number of times. The chain joins TRBV7-8 to TRBJ1-2; TRBD1 matches 9 bases. The CDR3 length is 13 residues. The V gene end was trimmed by 5 bases and the J gene end by 7 bases; junction bases not matched to a gene: 5. Germline CDR1 SGHVS, CDR2 FQNEAQ. The CDR3 is CASSRQGVAGYTF. CDR3 DNA: TGTGCCAGCAGCCGACAGGGGGTGGCTGGCTACACCTTC. Using reference TRBV7-8 and TRBJ1-2 for the parts outside the CDR3, the full variable domain is GAGVSQSPRYKVAKRGQDVALRCDPISGHVSLFWYQQALGQGPEFLTYFQNEAQLDKSGLPSDRFFAERPEGSVSTLKIQRTQQEDSAVYLCASSRQGVAGYTFGSGTRLTVV.

The chain has TRBV28 and TRBJ2-7, with D possibly TRBD2 on 6 matching bases. The CDR3 spans 15 residues. Trimming cost V 1 base and J 5 bases, with 15 bases left between them. The germline V gene encodes CDR1 MDHEN and CDR2 SYDVKM. CDR3 DNA: TGTGCCAGCAGTTTATCGACTAGGAGAATCGACGAGCAGTACTTC. Translation: CASSLSTRRIDEQYF.

In DNA form, the CDR3 reads TGCGCCAGCAGCCAAGACGTCGGACAGGGGATGAATGAGCAGTACTTC. Encoded protein: CASSQDVGQGMNEQYF. V usage is TRBV4-3 and J usage is TRBJ2-7, with 9 bases fitting TRBD1. J was trimmed by 7 bases and V by 0 bases; bases with no gene match: 10. The CDR3 length is 16 residues. Germline V gene sequence: CDR1 LGHNA, CDR2 YSLEER.

This clonotype has more than one count but fewer than ten. The J gene is TRBJ1-5, the V gene TRBV7-8; no definite D call. CDR1 and CDR2 (germline): SGHVS, FQNEAQ. CDR3 length equals 17 residues. V shed 1 base and J shed 0 bases, with 13 bases lying between them. The CDR3 is CASSLDGQDLSNQPQHF. Here the CDR3 DNA reads TGTGCCAGCAGCTTAGACGGGCAGGACCTTAGCAATCAGCCCCAGCATTTT.

This clonotype was detected many times. The chain joins TRBV2 to TRBJ2-7, with D possibly being TRBD2 (6 bases). The length of the CDR3 is 15 residues. Germline V gene lookup returns CDR1 SNHLY and CDR2 FYNNEI. Trimming shortened V by 6 bases and J by 3 bases, and 18 bases separated the two germline ends. CDR3 in amino acids: CASRYSGLLLYEQYF. CDR3 coding DNA: TGTGCCAGCAGGTACTCGGGACTCCTCCTCTACGAGCAGTACTTC.

This clonotype occurred a few times. V and J are TRBV12-3 or TRBV12-4 and TRBJ2-4; D not certain. The CDR3 extends over 13 amino acids. V gave up 6 bases and J gave up 15 bases, with 21 bases separating them. The CDR3 sequence is CASSPTRGVPGYF. DNA for the CDR3: TGTGCCAGCAGCCCCACCCGTGGGGTTCCCGGGTACTTC.

This chain joins TRBV29-1 and TRBJ1-1; 9 bases are a match to TRBD1. J was trimmed by 4 bases and V by 7 bases; bases with no gene match: 4. The length of the CDR3 is 12 residues. In germline, CDR1 is SQVTM, CDR2 ANQGSEA. CDR3 sequence: CSGGQGGTEAFF. The DNA of the CDR3 is TGCAGCGGGGGACAGGGTGGCACTGAAGCTTTCTTT.

Note on this clonotype: At one of its ends the junction is not consistent with the germline gene, which may arise from a read error. The V gene is TRBV20-1, the J gene TRBJ2-7, with TRBD2 matching 10 bases. The CDR3 extends over 14 amino acids. Per the germline V gene, CDR1 is DFQATT and CDR2 is SNEGSKA (reference sequence). The CDR3 region has the DNA TGCAGTGCTAGCGTTCCCAAGAGCGGGAGGGATACGAACTTC. Its protein is CSASVPKSGRDTNF.

In this sample, this clonotype turned up a few times. For the CDR3, the DNA is TGTGCCAGCAGCCCAAACAGGGCTACCTATAATTCACCCCTCCACTTT. This encodes CASSPNRATYNSPLHF. V gene TRBV27 combines with J gene TRBJ1-6; TRBD1 is a possible D gene (6 bases). In germline, CDR1 is MNHEY, CDR2 SMNVEV (reference sequence). V shed 6 bases and J shed 2 bases, with 14 bases lying between them. The CDR3 runs 16 residues.

A single count supports this clonotype. This chain links TRBV12-3 or TRBV12-4 with TRBJ2-7; D possibly corresponds to TRBD1 (5 bases). The CDR3 sequence is 14 residues long. Trimming took 5 bases from V and 3 from J, leaving 14 bases between them. The CDR3 region has the DNA TGTGCCAGCAGTCCTCACAGGCACATCTACGAGCAGTACTTC. This gives the protein CASSPHRHIYEQYF.

This clonotype came up many times. The V call is TRBV5-1, the J call TRBJ2-5; 7 bases are a match to TRBD2. The CDR3 runs to 14 residues. Trimming at V came to 5 bases and at J to 2 bases, leaving 6 bases not matched to a gene. CDR1 is SGHRS, CDR2 YFSETQ, per germline. CDR3 coding DNA: TGCGCCAGCAGTCTAGCGGCCCCGCAAGAGACCCAGTACTTC. This translates into CASSLAAPQETQYF.

The chain has TRBV6-2 or TRBV6-3 and TRBJ1-1; TRBD1 is a possible D gene (5 bases). The length of the CDR3 is 16 residues. CDR1 MNHEY and CDR2 SVGEGT come from the germline V gene. V shed 2 bases and J shed 0 bases, with 13 bases lying between them. CDR3 nucleotides: TGTGCCAGCAGTTACAACGAGGGGCCGATGAACACTGAAGCTTTCTTT. Protein: CASSYNEGPMNTEAFF.

This sequence joins TRBV29-1 and TRBJ2-1, with 13 bases lining up with TRBD2. Germline CDR1 is SQVTM and CDR2 is ANQGSEA. The trim removed 8 bases at V and 9 bases at J, leaving 7 bases unmatched. The CDR3 sequence is 13 residues long. This CDR3 reads CSFQGLAGSEQFF. CDR3 in DNA: TGCAGCTTCCAGGGACTAGCGGGATCTGAGCAGTTCTTC.

The DNA for the CDR3 is TGTGCCAGCAGCTTATTTGGGGGGGGCTTGTACGAGCAGTACTTC. Protein: CASSLFGGGLYEQYF. The chain combines TRBV7-3 with TRBJ2-7; D perhaps matches TRBD2 (7 bases). The germline V and J ends were trimmed by 2 bases and 4 bases, with 15 bases remaining between them. The V gene's germline CDR1 is SGHTA and CDR2 FQGTGA. The CDR3 runs 15 residues. Complete variable domain (other parts from reference TRBV7-3 and TRBJ2-7): GAGVSQTPSNKVTEKGKYVELRCDPISGHTALYWYRQSLGQGPEFLIYFQGTGAADDSGLPNDRFFAVRPEGSVSTLKIQRTERGDSAVYLCASSLFGGGLYEQYFGPGTRLTVT.

This clonotype was found many times. This chain links TRBV5-1 with TRBJ2-3, with TRBD2 matching 11 bases. The CDR3 runs 16 residues. Trimming at V came to 3 bases and at J to 1 base, leaving 4 bases not matched to a gene. Germline V gene sequence: CDR1 SGHRS, CDR2 YFSETQ. CDR3 residues: CASSWGLAVGTDTQYF. CDR3 DNA sequence: TGCGCCAGCAGCTGGGGACTAGCGGTCGGCACAGATACGCAGTATTTT.

The V gene is TRBV6-5, the J gene TRBJ2-1, with D possibly matching TRBD2 (6 bases). V was trimmed by 2 bases and J by 12 bases, leaving 8 bases between them. Germline values: CDR1 MNHEY, CDR2 SVGAGI. The CDR3 loop spans 11 amino acids. The CDR3, as DNA: TGTGCCAGCAGTTACGGAGCGGGGCAGTTCTTC. As protein: CASSYGAGQFF.

The rearrangement joins TRBV7-8 to TRBJ2-7; unclear D gene. This CDR3 is built from 12 residues. Germline CDR1 and CDR2: SGHVS and FQNEAQ. Trimming removed 4 bases from V and 6 bases from J, with 10 bases in between. The CDR3: CASSSMWGEQYF. CDR3 sequence (DNA): TGTGCCAGCAGCTCCATGTGGGGCGAGCAGTACTTC.